The rows below give T cell receptor beta chains drawn from one sample of a study of response to subunit inactivated influenza vaccine. MiXCR, applied by TCRdb to the RT-PCR reads, yields one record per CDR3 protein. Among some 500,000 distinct CDR3 sequences, approximately 13% were seen once, and the ten largest hold 13%. The input for sequencing was PBMCs from blood, taken around seven weeks after vaccination. These TCRs come from a man aged 45-60 years who received an inactivated influenza vaccine. CDR3s include the opening cysteine and the closing phenylalanine or tryptophan. Fields, in order: CDR3 protein, CDR3 DNA, V gene, J gene, clone size, D gene. D genes are given only for firm matches. Only part of the rows carry a size: once, few, many, or a class if the clone is expanded.

CDR3aa: CASSLVVGLAGLADTQYF; CDR3nt: TGTGCCAGCAGCTTAGTGGTAGGACTAGCGGGACTTGCAGATACGCAGTATTTT; v_gene: TRBV11-2; j_gene: TRBJ2-3; abundance: few; d_gene: TRBD2
CDR3aa: CASSSPRSTDTQYF; CDR3nt: TGTGCCAGCAGCTCCCCCAGGAGCACAGATACGCAGTATTTT; v_gene: TRBV7-2; j_gene: TRBJ2-3; abundance: NA; d_gene: NA
CDR3aa: CASSPLGQVEANVLTF; CDR3nt: TGCGCCAGCAGCCCCCTAGGACAGGTCGAGGCCAACGTCCTGACTTTC; v_gene: TRBV5-1; j_gene: TRBJ2-6; abundance: few; d_gene: TRBD1
CDR3aa: CASSLATRGLYEQYF; CDR3nt: TGTGCCAGCAGCTTGGCCACAAGGGGACTGTACGAGCAGTACTTC; v_gene: TRBV5-6; j_gene: TRBJ2-7; abundance: many; d_gene: NA
CDR3aa: CASSLRVSTQYF; CDR3nt: TGTGCCAGCAGCTTAAGAGTTAGTACGCAGTATTTT; v_gene: TRBV7-2; j_gene: TRBJ2-3; abundance: NA; d_gene: NA
CDR3aa: CSARRRGVSYEQYF; CDR3nt: TGCAGTGCTAGACGTCGGGGGGTCTCCTACGAGCAGTACTTC; v_gene: TRBV20-1; j_gene: TRBJ2-7; abundance: NA; d_gene: TRBD2
CDR3aa: CASSYVGTGAPPGANVLTF; CDR3nt: TGTGCCAGCAGTTACGTGGGGACAGGGGCCCCACCTGGGGCCAACGTCCTGACTTTC; v_gene: TRBV6-5; j_gene: TRBJ2-6; abundance: NA; d_gene: TRBD1
CDR3aa: CASSLGLAGGNTGELFF; CDR3nt: TGTGCCAGCAGCTTGGGACTAGCGGGAGGGAACACCGGGGAGCTGTTTTTT; v_gene: TRBV7-2; j_gene: TRBJ2-2; abundance: few; d_gene: TRBD2
CDR3aa: CASSQAVARATGELFF; CDR3nt: TGCGCCAGCAGCCAAGCGGTAGCCCGGGCCACCGGGGAGCTGTTTTTT; v_gene: TRBV4-1; j_gene: TRBJ2-2; abundance: NA; d_gene: NA
CDR3aa: CASSQVRYTEAFF; CDR3nt: TGTGCCAGCAGCCAAGTACGATACACTGAAGCTTTCTTT; v_gene: TRBV14; j_gene: TRBJ1-1; abundance: NA; d_gene: NA
CDR3aa: CASSLDSRANEKLFF; CDR3nt: TGTGCCAGCAGCCTGGACAGCAGAGCTAATGAAAAACTGTTTTTT; v_gene: TRBV3-1; j_gene: TRBJ1-4; abundance: NA; d_gene: NA
CDR3aa: CASSLTASGSTGSYNEQFF; CDR3nt: TGTGCCAGCAGCTTAACGGCTAGCGGGTCGACGGGGTCCTACAATGAGCAGTTCTTC; v_gene: TRBV7-3; j_gene: TRBJ2-1; abundance: few; d_gene: TRBD2
CDR3aa: CSRRRISGANVLTF; CDR3nt: TGCAGCCGGAGACGGATATCTGGGGCCAACGTCCTGACTTTC; v_gene: TRBV29-1; j_gene: TRBJ2-6; abundance: few; d_gene: NA
CDR3aa: CSARPPTGGEQYF; CDR3nt: TGCAGTGCTAGACCTCCGACAGGGGGCGAGCAGTACTTC; v_gene: TRBV20-1; j_gene: TRBJ2-7; abundance: many; d_gene: TRBD1
CDR3aa: CSAGRGRNIQYF; CDR3nt: TGCAGCGCGGGGCGGGGGAGAAACATTCAGTACTTC; v_gene: TRBV29-1; j_gene: TRBJ2-4; abundance: many; d_gene: TRBD2
CDR3aa: CASRSHRGGTGELFF; CDR3nt: TGTGCCAGCAGATCCCATCGGGGGGGCACCGGGGAGCTGTTTTTT; v_gene: TRBV6-1; j_gene: TRBJ2-2; abundance: NA; d_gene: TRBD2
CDR3aa: CSARPGYSYNEQFF; CDR3nt: TGCAGTGCCAGGCCGGGGTACTCCTACAATGAGCAGTTCTTC; v_gene: TRBV20-1; j_gene: TRBJ2-1; abundance: NA; d_gene: NA
CDR3aa: CSVGHHGQGKNIQYF; CDR3nt: TGCAGCGTTGGACACCATGGACAGGGGAAAAACATTCAGTACTTC; v_gene: TRBV29-1; j_gene: TRBJ2-4; abundance: few; d_gene: TRBD1
CDR3aa: CASSPAGGNDEQYF; CDR3nt: TGTGCCAGCAGCCCCGCGGGGGGTAACGACGAGCAGTACTTC; v_gene: TRBV3-1; j_gene: TRBJ2-7; abundance: few; d_gene: TRBD2
CDR3aa: CASSQDRPSPYNEQFF; CDR3nt: TGCGCCAGCAGCCAAGATCGGCCCAGCCCCTACAATGAGCAGTTCTTC; v_gene: TRBV4-3; j_gene: TRBJ2-1; abundance: few; d_gene: NA
CDR3aa: CAWSGSSYNEQFF; CDR3nt: TGTGCCTGGAGCGGGAGTAGCTACAATGAGCAGTTCTTC; v_gene: TRBV30; j_gene: TRBJ2-1; abundance: few; d_gene: NA
CDR3aa: CASSSQGQGTAYEQYF; CDR3nt: TGCGCCAGCAGCTCCCAAGGACAGGGGACTGCCTACGAGCAGTACTTC; v_gene: TRBV5-1; j_gene: TRBJ2-7; abundance: NA; d_gene: TRBD1
CDR3aa: CATGLAGGDEQFF; CDR3nt: TGTGCCACCGGACTAGCGGGGGGCGATGAGCAGTTCTTC; v_gene: TRBV10-3; j_gene: TRBJ2-1; abundance: few; d_gene: TRBD2
CDR3aa: CARVARGGARTDTQYF; CDR3nt: TGCGCCAGGGTAGCCCGAGGGGGCGCTAGGACAGATACGCAGTATTTT; v_gene: TRBV5-1; j_gene: TRBJ2-3; abundance: few; d_gene: TRBD1
CDR3aa: CASSHWAGNWDNEQFF; CDR3nt: TGTGCCAGCAGCCATTGGGCGGGGAACTGGGACAATGAGCAGTTCTTC; v_gene: TRBV3-1; j_gene: TRBJ2-1; abundance: NA; d_gene: NA
CDR3aa: CASRATSDLTDTQYF; CDR3nt: TGTGCCAGCAGGGCCACTAGCGACCTTACAGATACGCAGTATTTT; v_gene: TRBV5-4; j_gene: TRBJ2-3; abundance: few; d_gene: TRBD2
CDR3aa: CASTGGTAFISSGANVLTF; CDR3nt: TGCGCCAGCACGGGCGGGACAGCCTTCATAAGCTCTGGGGCCAACGTCCTGACTTTC; v_gene: TRBV5-1; j_gene: TRBJ2-6; abundance: few; d_gene: NA
CDR3aa: CSVDPFSSYNEQFF; CDR3nt: TGCAGCGTGGACCCGTTTAGCTCCTACAATGAGCAGTTCTTC; v_gene: TRBV29-1; j_gene: TRBJ2-1; abundance: many; d_gene: NA
CDR3aa: CASSLLPPQAGYNEQFF; CDR3nt: TGTGCCAGCAGTTTATTACCCCCCCAGGCGGGTTACAATGAGCAGTTCTTC; v_gene: TRBV27; j_gene: TRBJ2-1; abundance: few; d_gene: NA
CDR3aa: CSARDLLVSYEQYF; CDR3nt: TGCAGTGCTAGAGATCTTTTAGTCTCCTACGAGCAGTACTTC; v_gene: TRBV20-1; j_gene: TRBJ2-7; abundance: few; d_gene: NA
CDR3aa: CASSQGYTRTGGNQPQHF; CDR3nt: TGCGCCAGCAGCCAAGGGTACACGCGGACAGGGGGCAATCAGCCCCAGCATTTT; v_gene: TRBV4-1; j_gene: TRBJ1-5; abundance: NA; d_gene: TRBD1
CDR3aa: CASSLSWGHSYEQYF; CDR3nt: TGCGCCAGCAGCCTAAGTTGGGGACACTCCTACGAGCAGTACTTC; v_gene: TRBV4-3; j_gene: TRBJ2-7; abundance: few; d_gene: NA
CDR3aa: CASSSLGTSGILREQYF; CDR3nt: TGTGCCAGCAGTTCATTGGGGACTAGCGGGATTTTGCGCGAGCAGTACTTC; v_gene: TRBV28; j_gene: TRBJ2-7; abundance: NA; d_gene: TRBD2
CDR3aa: CSARAVSYEQYF; CDR3nt: TGCAGTGCTAGGGCAGTATCCTACGAGCAGTACTTC; v_gene: TRBV20-1; j_gene: TRBJ2-7; abundance: few; d_gene: NA
CDR3aa: CASSARVGGRETQYF; CDR3nt: TGTGCCAGCAGTGCCAGGGTGGGTGGACGGGAGACCCAGTACTTC; v_gene: TRBV27; j_gene: TRBJ2-5; abundance: few; d_gene: NA
CDR3aa: CASISSGDYNEQFF; CDR3nt: TGTGCCAGCATCTCTAGCGGGGATTACAATGAGCAGTTCTTC; v_gene: TRBV12-3/TRBV12-4; j_gene: TRBJ2-1; abundance: many; d_gene: TRBD2
CDR3aa: CAISERNSQETQYF; CDR3nt: TGTGCCATCAGTGAACGAAACAGTCAAGAGACCCAGTACTTC; v_gene: TRBV10-3; j_gene: TRBJ2-5; abundance: NA; d_gene: NA
CDR3aa: CAWTEPGQGHYEQYF; CDR3nt: TGTGCCTGGACCGAACCGGGACAGGGGCACTACGAGCAGTACTTC; v_gene: TRBV30; j_gene: TRBJ2-7; abundance: few; d_gene: TRBD1
CDR3aa: CASSLKQGFYEQYF; CDR3nt: TGTGCCAGCAGCTTAAAACAGGGATTCTACGAGCAGTACTTC; v_gene: TRBV7-9; j_gene: TRBJ2-7; abundance: NA; d_gene: NA
CDR3aa: CATSPRYGPGELFF; CDR3nt: TGTGCCACCAGCCCACGTTACGGGCCCGGGGAGCTGTTTTTT; v_gene: TRBV15; j_gene: TRBJ2-2; abundance: NA; d_gene: NA
CDR3aa: CASQRDNTGELFF; CDR3nt: TGTGCCAGCCAGCGGGATAACACCGGGGAGCTGTTTTTT; v_gene: TRBV6-1; j_gene: TRBJ2-2; abundance: few; d_gene: TRBD2
CDR3aa: CASSWTSGGTSTDTQYF; CDR3nt: TGTGCCAGCAGCTGGACTAGCGGGGGGACTAGCACAGATACGCAGTATTTT; v_gene: TRBV5-5; j_gene: TRBJ2-3; abundance: NA; d_gene: TRBD2
CDR3aa: CASSDWVRGTTDEQYF; CDR3nt: TGTGCCAGCAGTGATTGGGTCCGAGGCACTACAGACGAGCAGTACTTC; v_gene: TRBV2; j_gene: TRBJ2-7; abundance: NA; d_gene: NA
CDR3aa: CASSVDTRTSNEAFF; CDR3nt: TGTGCCAGCAGCGTAGACACGCGAACCTCCAATGAAGCTTTCTTT; v_gene: TRBV9; j_gene: TRBJ1-1; abundance: few; d_gene: NA
CDR3aa: CASSPQGAAQPQHF; CDR3nt: TGTGCCAGCAGTCCCCAGGGGGCTGCCCAGCCCCAGCATTTT; v_gene: TRBV6-1; j_gene: TRBJ1-5; abundance: few; d_gene: TRBD1
CDR3aa: CASSPSGLLGEQFF; CDR3nt: TGTGCCAGCAGTCCCTCGGGACTTCTAGGTGAGCAGTTCTTC; v_gene: TRBV7-9; j_gene: TRBJ2-1; abundance: NA; d_gene: NA
CDR3aa: CASSPRSTGSSDEQYF; CDR3nt: TGCGCCAGCAGCCCCCGATCGACAGGGTCGAGCGACGAGCAGTACTTC; v_gene: TRBV5-1; j_gene: TRBJ2-7; abundance: few; d_gene: TRBD1
CDR3aa: CASSPPHSGQRNEQFF; CDR3nt: TGTGCCAGCAGTCCACCTCACAGTGGACAGAGGAATGAGCAGTTCTTC; v_gene: TRBV7-9; j_gene: TRBJ2-1; abundance: many; d_gene: NA
CDR3aa: CSVDPDRPNTDTQYF; CDR3nt: TGCAGCGTTGACCCGGACAGGCCCAACACAGATACGCAGTATTTT; v_gene: TRBV29-1; j_gene: TRBJ2-3; abundance: NA; d_gene: TRBD1
CDR3aa: CASSEGFLSNQPQHF; CDR3nt: TGTGCCAGCAGTGAAGGGTTTTTGAGCAATCAGCCCCAGCATTTT; v_gene: TRBV6-1; j_gene: TRBJ1-5; abundance: few; d_gene: NA